This is a list of T cell receptor beta chains from one sample in a study of OX40 agonist ivuxolimab in advanced cancers. Method: immunoSEQ multiplex PCR; TCRdb's copy keeps in-frame clones and lacks some. The data show tens of thousands of clones, 80% to 90% seen once. This specimen was CD4+ or CD8+ T cells sorted from blood, taken in a trial of the OX40 agonist ivuxolimab. The origin of the receptors is an adult with an advanced solid tumor such as melanoma, head and neck, liver or kidney cancer. Both conserved end residues are part of each CDR3. The D gene is left open where the match is weak. Only part of the rows carry a size: once, few, many, or a class if the clone is expanded.

j_gene | v_gene | abundance | d_gene | CDR3nt | CDR3aa
TRBJ2-1 | TRBV7-9 | - | TRBD2 | TGTGCCGCGGGGGCGGGAGGGCCATTTGCGAAGTTCTTC | CAAGAGGPFAKFF
TRBJ1-3 | TRBV21-1 | few | - | TGTGCCAGCAGCGAACAAGCCCAGGGAAACACCATATATTTT | CASSEQAQGNTIYF
TRBJ2-2 | TRBV21-1 | - | - | TGTGCCAGCAGCAAAAGCAGTCCCGGGACTCTAGCGGATTCGAACACCGGGGAGCTGTTTTTT | CASSKSSPGTLADSNTGELFF
TRBJ2-7 | TRBV25-1 | - | - | TGTGCCAGCAGTGAAGGGGGGGGTACAGGGATCGAGCAGTACTTC | CASSEGGGTGIEQYF
TRBJ2-1 | TRBV5-1 | - | - | TGCGCCAGCAGAAGAGGGGGGGCCAATATGCACGCGGGCAATGAGCAGTTCTTC | CASRRGGANMHAGNEQFF
TRBJ2-7 | TRBV5-4 | - | - | TGTGCCAGCAGCGCCTCGGGGGCGGGGGAGCAGTACTTC | CASSASGAGEQYF
TRBJ2-7 | TRBV19 | - | - | TGTGCCAGTGCCCCCTCAGCAGGAGCTACGAGCATGTACTTC | CASAPSAGATSMYF
TRBJ2-1 | TRBV7-2 | - | TRBD2 | TGTGCCAGCAGCTCCAGCGTAGTGGGGGGGGTCAATGAGCAGTTCTTC | CASSSSVVGGVNEQFF
TRBJ2-1 | TRBV18 | - | - | TGTGCCAGCTCACCACCTAACAGCGACAATGAGCAGTTCTTC | CASSPPNSDNEQFF
TRBJ2-1 | TRBV28 | - | TRBD2 | TGTGCCAGCAGGACCCTCCAGGGACTAGGGGTTGAGCAGTTCTTC | CASRTLQGLGVEQFF
TRBJ1-2 | TRBV6-5 | - | - | TGTGCCAGCAGTTACGCCCCCAGGGGCTATGGCTACACCTTC | CASSYAPRGYGYTF
TRBJ2-7 | TRBV11-2 | - | - | TGTGCCAGCAGCTTAGATTGGACCTACGAGCAGTACTTC | CASSLDWTYEQYF
TRBJ2-2 | TRBV7-8 | - | - | TGTGCCAGCAGCTTAGCTTCGCAGTTCCCCGGGGAGCTGTTTTTT | CASSLASQFPGELFF
TRBJ1-6 | TRBV4-2 | - | - | TGTGCCAGCAGCCAAGCAATAACAGGATATTCACCCCTCCACTTT | CASSQAITGYSPLHF
TRBJ1-5 | TRBV27 | once | - | TGTGCCAGCAGTGTGCAGGCGCTACAGCCCCAGCATTTT | CASSVQALQPQHF
TRBJ1-2 | TRBV25-1 | few | TRBD1 | TGTGCCAGCAGGGGACAGGGGAACTATGGCTACACCTTC | CASRGQGNYGYTF
TRBJ1-5 | TRBV4-1 | - | TRBD1 | TGCGCCAGCAGCCAAGGTCAGGGGGGCAGCAATCAGCCCCAGCATTTT | CASSQGQGGSNQPQHF
TRBJ2-1 | TRBV27 | - | - | TGTGCCAGCAGATCCGGGGGCGGTGAGCAGTTCTTC | CASRSGGGEQFF
TRBJ2-2 | TRBV6-1 | - | - | TGTGCCAGCAGTAAAACAGGACGGCAGACCGGGGAGCTGTTTTTT | CASSKTGRQTGELFF
TRBJ2-3 | TRBV29-1 | - | - | TGCAGCGTCGGCAGGGTATTAACAGATACGCAGTATTTT | CSVGRVLTDTQYF
TRBJ1-6 | TRBV6-5 | few | - | TGTGCCAGCAGCAACGGGGATTCACCCCTCCACTTT | CASSNGDSPLHF
TRBJ2-6 | TRBV19 | - | - | TGTGCCAGTAGTGCAGGGGCGTCTGGGGCCAACGTCCTGACTTTC | CASSAGASGANVLTF
TRBJ1-5 | TRBV6-5 | few | - | TGTGCCAGCAGTCCCACCCGCAATCAGCCCCAGCATTTT | CASSPTRNQPQHF
TRBJ2-7 | TRBV10-3 | - | - | TGTGCCACCCCAACAGGTGTTACCTACGAGCAGTACTTC | CATPTGVTYEQYF
TRBJ2-2 | TRBV30 | - | - | TGTGCCTGGAGCCCGGGGCCGAACACCGGGGAGCTGTTTTTT | CAWSPGPNTGELFF
TRBJ2-3 | TRBV7-8 | once | TRBD2 | TGTGCCAGCAGCCCCGAGACTAGCGGGTTACCCACAGATACGCAGTATTTT | CASSPETSGLPTDTQYF
TRBJ2-5 | TRBV6-6 | - | TRBD2 | TGTGCCAGCAGTTATACTAGCGGGGGGCTAGAGACCCAGTACTTC | CASSYTSGGLETQYF
TRBJ2-2 | TRBV5-1 | - | - | TGCGCCAGCAGCTTAGAGACCCTCACCGGGGAGCTGTTTTTT | CASSLETLTGELFF
TRBJ1-3 | TRBV27 | - | - | TGTGCCAGCAGGAGCTTCTCTGGAAACACCATATATTTT | CASRSFSGNTIYF
TRBJ1-6 | TRBV5-1 | - | - | TGCGCCAGCAGCTTGGACGGGGGGAATTCACCCCTCCACTTT | CASSLDGGNSPLHF
TRBJ2-7 | TRBV6-5 | - | TRBD2 | TGTGCCAGCAGTTACTCAAGCGGGAGGGCCTACGAGCAGTACTTC | CASSYSSGRAYEQYF
TRBJ2-7 | TRBV28 | - | TRBD2 | TGTGCCAGCACCCCACCCCCGACTAGCGGGTTATACTACGAGCAGTACTTC | CASTPPPTSGLYYEQYF
TRBJ2-5 | TRBV5-4 | - | - | TGTGCCAGCAGCTTGCCCGGCCGGGAGACCCAGTACTTC | CASSLPGRETQYF
TRBJ1-6 | TRBV15 | - | - | TGTGCCACCAGCAGAGTCGTCGGTTCTACCCTCCACTTT | CATSRVVGSTLHF
TRBJ2-1 | TRBV7-6 | - | - | TGTGCCAGCAGCGCAGGGGGGCTGGGGGCGAATGAGCAGTTCTTC | CASSAGGLGANEQFF
TRBJ2-2 | TRBV5-1 | - | - | TGCGCCAGCAAATTGGGCGGGCACACCGGGGAGCTGTTTTTT | CASKLGGHTGELFF
TRBJ2-1 | TRBV6-1 | - | TRBD2 | TGTGCCAGCAGTATAGCGGGAGTAACCAATGAGCAGTTCTTC | CASSIAGVTNEQFF
TRBJ2-1 | TRBV7-6 | - | TRBD2 | TGTGCCAGCAGTTCTGGACTAGCGGGAGCCGATGAGCAGTTCTTC | CASSSGLAGADEQFF